These T cell receptor beta chains were read from a single sample in a study of human T cells and chemical hapten exposure. TCRdb ran MiXCR on the RACE reads and lists one entry per CDR3 protein. The sample carries some 170,000 distinct CDR3 sequences, roughly 25% recorded once. The material sequenced was whole blood, taken in connection with sensitization to the hapten diphenylcyclopropenone (DPC). The receptors come from a young woman with alopecia areata. Some clones in this sample may be carry-over from other donors' samples. The CDR3 runs from the conserved cysteine through the conserved F or W. A D gene is named only where the DNA matches it firmly. The listing skips clone size in some rows; elsewhere it reads once, few, many or a size class.

d_gene | abundance | j_gene | v_gene | CDR3aa
NA | many | TRBJ1-1 | TRBV27 | CASSLSPGSEAFF
NA | NA | TRBJ2-1 | TRBV4-1 | CASSPLRELYEQFF
TRBD1 | many | TRBJ2-7 | TRBV29-1 | CSVGGQGFGEQYF
NA | few | TRBJ1-4 | TRBV29-1 | CSVSRLRTNEKLFF
NA | NA | TRBJ1-5 | TRBV20-1 | CSAVQQGPRNQPQHF
NA | NA | TRBJ2-6 | TRBV12-3/TRBV12-4 | CASSLGPSFSSGANVLTF
NA | NA | TRBJ2-7 | TRBV20-1 | CSARGKGLATYEQYF
NA | few | TRBJ2-3 | TRBV10-3 | CAISEPGVGLTDTQYF
NA | NA | TRBJ2-5 | TRBV5-1 | CASSFRPPETQYF
NA | NA | TRBJ2-7 | TRBV3-1 | CASSPLGGPIGQYF
TRBD2 | many | TRBJ2-3 | TRBV25-1 | CASSEYQTSALTDTQYF
NA | NA | TRBJ2-1 | TRBV12-5 | CASGQGGDEQFF
TRBD2 | NA | TRBJ2-3 | TRBV6-4 | CASSDELAGGTDTQYF
NA | NA | TRBJ1-1 | TRBV6-1 | CASSEALYTEAFF
NA | NA | TRBJ2-3 | TRBV9 | CASSFNTGSLSDTQYF
NA | NA | TRBJ2-2 | TRBV7-6 | CASSLTVNTGELFF
NA | few | TRBJ2-1 | TRBV25-1 | CASSVGTSSLF
NA | NA | TRBJ2-7 | TRBV29-1 | CSVEVRGSSYEQYF
NA | few | TRBJ2-5 | TRBV24-1 | CATSDFGETQYF
NA | few | TRBJ1-1 | TRBV12-3/TRBV12-4 | CASSSILGSGKSTEAFF
TRBD1 | NA | TRBJ2-7 | TRBV3-1 | CASSLGQGLHEQYF
NA | NA | TRBJ2-3 | TRBV6-2/TRBV6-3 | CASSTGGGPTDTQYF
NA | few | TRBJ2-7 | TRBV29-1 | CSVEGGRGAGRYEQYF
TRBD1 | NA | TRBJ1-2 | TRBV7-6 | CASSLGGTDGYTF
NA | few | TRBJ1-2 | TRBV20-1 | CSADYGYTF
TRBD2 | few | TRBJ2-7 | TRBV9 | CASSASGRGAYEQYF
NA | NA | TRBJ1-2 | TRBV29-1 | CSVGPREDLSGYTF
TRBD2 | many | TRBJ2-7 | TRBV10-3 | CAISGPGTSRHEQYF
TRBD2 | once | TRBJ2-3 | TRBV5-1 | CASSRLAGNTDTQYF
NA | NA | TRBJ1-2 | TRBV4-3 | CASSQVRDTIYGYTF
NA | NA | TRBJ2-2 | TRBV9 | CASSLRDDGELFF
NA | NA | TRBJ2-5 | TRBV15 | CATSPWTGVENRETQYF
NA | few | TRBJ2-5 | TRBV29-1 | CSAPPTGRENQETQYF
TRBD1 | NA | TRBJ2-1 | TRBV29-1 | CSVDRVPSSYNEQFF
TRBD2 | few | TRBJ2-7 | TRBV10-3 | CAIRTSSYEQYF
TRBD1 | NA | TRBJ2-2 | TRBV29-1 | CSVERTGSKTGELFF
NA | many | TRBJ1-1 | TRBV7-9 | CASSSPPAVEAFF
TRBD1 | NA | TRBJ1-4 | TRBV25-1 | CASGPLGQGEKLFF
NA | few | TRBJ2-1 | TRBV7-3 | CASSLLGGAWNEQFF
NA | few | TRBJ1-1 | TRBV30 | CALIDPPGWLF
NA | once | TRBJ2-4 | TRBV27 | CASSSQTWAKNIQYF
TRBD1 | NA | TRBJ1-1 | TRBV27 | CASSYGTGMATEAFF
NA | NA | TRBJ2-6 | TRBV6-5 | CASSPQGPGANVLTF
TRBD1 | few | TRBJ1-1 | TRBV29-1 | CSARTGEAFF
NA | once | TRBJ2-2 | TRBV7-2 | CASSLDGASRGGELFF
NA | many | TRBJ2-7 | TRBV9 | CASSVGGFGEQYF
TRBD2 | NA | TRBJ2-1 | TRBV2 | CASSGSGNYNEQFF
NA | NA | TRBJ1-1 | TRBV4-2 | CAYRGGVGTEAFF
NA | NA | TRBJ1-3 | TRBV6-5 | CASSYAPREAAGNTIYF
TRBD2 | few | TRBJ2-1 | TRBV4-1 | CASSHPSGDSYNEQFF
TRBD2 | few | TRBJ2-7 | TRBV7-2 | CASRWGGYEQYF
NA | few | TRBJ2-7 | TRBV5-1 | CASSLEGEQYF